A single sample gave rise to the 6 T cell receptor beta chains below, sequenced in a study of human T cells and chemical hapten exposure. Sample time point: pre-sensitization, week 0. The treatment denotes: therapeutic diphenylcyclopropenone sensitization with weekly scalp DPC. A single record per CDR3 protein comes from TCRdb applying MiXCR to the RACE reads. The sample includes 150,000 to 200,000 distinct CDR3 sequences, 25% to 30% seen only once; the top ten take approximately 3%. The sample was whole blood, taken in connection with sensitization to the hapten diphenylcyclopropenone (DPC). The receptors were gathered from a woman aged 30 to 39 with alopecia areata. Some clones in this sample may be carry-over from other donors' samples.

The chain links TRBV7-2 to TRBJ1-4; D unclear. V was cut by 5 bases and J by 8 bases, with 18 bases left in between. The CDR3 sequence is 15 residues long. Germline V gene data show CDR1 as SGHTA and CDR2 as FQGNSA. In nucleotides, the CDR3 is TGTGCCAGCAGCCCCCGATACGATGGGCCCGAAAAACTGTTTTTT. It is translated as CASSPRYDGPEKLFF.

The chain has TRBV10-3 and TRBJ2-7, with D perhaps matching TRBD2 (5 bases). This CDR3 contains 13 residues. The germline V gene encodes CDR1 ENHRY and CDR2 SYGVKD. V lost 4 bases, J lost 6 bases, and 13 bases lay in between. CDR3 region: CAISGSAGSEQYF. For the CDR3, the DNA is TGTGCCATCAGTGGGAGCGCGGGCTCCGAGCAGTACTTC.

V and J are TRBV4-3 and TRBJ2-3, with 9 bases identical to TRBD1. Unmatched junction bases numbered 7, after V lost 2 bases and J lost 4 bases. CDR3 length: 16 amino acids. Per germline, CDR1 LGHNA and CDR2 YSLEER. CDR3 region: CASSQQPGQGPDTQYF. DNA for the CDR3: TGCGCCAGCAGCCAACAACCGGGACAGGGACCAGATACGCAGTATTTT.

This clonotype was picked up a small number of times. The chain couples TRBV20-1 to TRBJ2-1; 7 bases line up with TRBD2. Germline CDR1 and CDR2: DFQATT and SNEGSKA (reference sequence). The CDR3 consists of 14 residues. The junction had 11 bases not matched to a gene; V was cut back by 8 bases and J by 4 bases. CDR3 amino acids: CSTRAGLPYNEQFF. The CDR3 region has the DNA TGCAGTACACGAGCGGGACTACCTTACAATGAGCAGTTCTTC.

CDR3 sequence (DNA): TGCGCCAGCAGCCAGGACAGGGGGTCCACCGGGGAGCTGTTTTTT. This codes for CASSQDRGSTGELFF. V and J are TRBV5-1 and TRBJ2-2, with 10 bases matching TRBD1. V was pared by 4 bases and J by 4 bases, with 4 bases of the junction left unmatched. The germline V gene has CDR1 SGHRS and CDR2 YFSETQ. CDR3 size: 15 residues.

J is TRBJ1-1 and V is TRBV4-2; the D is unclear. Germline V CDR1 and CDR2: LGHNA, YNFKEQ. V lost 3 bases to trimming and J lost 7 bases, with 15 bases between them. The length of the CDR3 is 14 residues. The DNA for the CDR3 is TGTGCCAGCAGCCAGGACCGGACGAGAGGTGAAGCTTTCTTT. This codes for CASSQDRTRGEAFF.